This TCR beta chain was profiled in a study of cytomegalovirus exposure and HLA in healthy donors (dated by TCRdb to about 2017). Regarding the complete study: In an earlier analysis of some 610 of the donors, 276 Gb of sequence data and about 110 million unique TCR beta sequences from about 179 million T cells were reported. In the later analysis, no new phenotypic data were used to find candidate immune exposures; instead, reliance was placed on TCR beta sequences and their occurrence across donors. Using immunosequencing, the study profiled T cell repertoires from 500 to 800 subjects and related those repertoires to cytomegalovirus serostatus. To decide whether each TCR beta V gene segment behaved as functional or pseudogenic, an earlier analysis of over 500 of the donors relied on high-throughput TCR beta sequencing. Every repertoire in the discovery cohort had been generated on one and the same sequencing platform. Both class I and class II loci were covered by HLA typing, at four-digit resolution. To predict cytomegalovirus infection status, the study brought together high-throughput TCR immunosequencing, statistical association of individual TCRs with disease status, and machine learning. The number of typed donors differed by locus: about 620-640 for A, B, C, DRB1 and DQB1; some 500 for DQA1; around 580 for DPA1; and around 450 for DPB1. Five DR-DQ haplotypes were treated as single units for association and clustering because of strong linkage in the cohort. A later genetic analysis took genome-wide SNP genotypes for 398 of the 666 donors and used that subset as a discovery cohort. Donor age, sex, ethnicity and CMV serostatus were compiled alongside the repertoire data. The genetic ancestry cluster associated with self-reported Caucasian donors included approximately 85% of the roughly 400 genotyped donors. The study aimed to test whether signatures of past pathogen exposure could be identified by cataloging public T cell receptors. Besides the first cohort of 666 subjects, a separate validation cohort made up of 90 to 150 different subjects was used. A later analysis re-analyzed previously published TCR beta repertoires from about 730 donors and added high-resolution HLA genotyping to study TCR occurrence patterns. Roughly 300 gigabases of sequencing data and around 80 million unique TCR sequences made up an early release that covered some 640 HLA-typed donors. On average, around 240,000 unique TCR beta nucleotide sequences were sequenced per donor among 300 to 500 genotyped donors of the cohort, with roughly 18% of those sequences being non-productive.

The CDR3 spans 13 residues, from the cysteine through the phenylalanine. The only DNA kept is the CDR3, 39 bases in frame from the first base. The germline V gene (reference sequence) provides CDR1 MNHNY and CDR2 SVGAGI. V drops 4 bases and J drops 12 bases, leaving 18 bases in between. Beyond this particular receptor, the publication reports: V-gene and J-gene trimming of TCR beta chains was associated with a missense DCLRE1C variant in a later genetic analysis, and the association was replicated in an independent cohort. A few of the identified cytomegalovirus-associated TCR beta chains were confirmed in vitro to be specific for cytomegalovirus antigens. In a later analysis, HLA-associated TCR beta chains were found to be more clonally expanded and to have lower generation probabilities than equally common non-associated chains. Some IMGT-functional V segments, including TRBV6-2 and TRBV6-3, could not be distinguished by the 87-base-pair reads and were therefore excluded. For the cohort, immune exposure information was limited to CMV serostatus. The presence/absence analyses assumed that sequencing depth was roughly uniform across donors, and that assumption may not be true. According to a later analysis, parvovirus B19, influenza, CMV and Epstein-Barr virus appeared linked to several top co-occurrence clusters. According to a later genetic analysis, donors in an Asian-associated ancestry cluster had fewer N-insertions in productive TCRs than the approximately 670-donor mean. Most TCR sequences were seen in very few donors, while some public TCRs were found in many individuals. Broadly in line with IMGT annotations, most TCR beta V segments showed up in productive rearrangements about 90% or about 30% of the time in an earlier analysis of 587 of the donors. In this cohort, only TCR beta chains were sequenced, and detectable features were limited by the absence of alpha or paired-chain data. The study gave a list of 150 to 200 TCR beta chains associated with cytomegalovirus. Because some donors lacked HLA typing at each locus, the association tests relied only on the typed subset. Assigning TCR associations to individual alleles was difficult when HLA alleles, especially DR and DQ, strongly co-occurred. Cytomegalovirus status was reported to be diagnosed by the classifier with high specificity and sensitivity in both the original and validation cohorts. A further reported finding was that TCR beta sequences accurately predicted the HLA-A and HLA-B alleles for most subjects in the first cohort. Correlated functional status among segregating V segments might be attributable to linkage disequilibrium, but an unknown experimental factor could not be ruled out. The earlier analysis of approximately 540 of the donors excluded some 15 rarely observed V segments, including chromosome 9 orphons, because counts were too low. In a later analysis, TCR association rates were found to vary across HLA loci, with the most associated TCRs seen for DRB1 alleles and the fewest for HLA-C alleles. The authors suggested that the approach could potentially be extended to other disease states and immunological phenotypes. A later analysis associated about 17,000 TCR beta sequences with specific HLA alleles at a false discovery rate of 0.05. Most CMV-associated TCR beta chains appeared to be HLA-restricted in a later analysis, and the HLA associations seemed to be driven largely by CMV exposure. A group of highly shared sequence variants was considered likely to be a technical artifact of the sequencing pipeline.

In total, around 600 healthy bone marrow donors made up the cohort. All cohort members were sampled while nominally healthy, although unrecorded immune exposures were likely present. The donor tested CMV seronegative, placing the donor among the 350 to 400 seronegative members of the cohort. A peripheral blood sample was provided by each donor, and peripheral blood mononuclear cells were used for TCR beta sequencing. The Qiagen DNeasy Blood Extraction Kit was used to extract genomic DNA from the blood cell samples. Remarks on this clone: This clone's antigen is unknown. Base qualities are not at hand, and no much larger clone is one base apart.

The library was produced with the immunoSEQ multiplex PCR assay. The multiplex PCR relied on a mix of 60 forward primers for TCR Vbeta segments and 13 reverse primers for TCR Jbeta segments. The CDR3 region of rearranged TCR beta genes was amplified from genomic DNA by a multiplex PCR assay. The amplified TCR beta libraries were sequenced on the Illumina HiSeq System as 87-base-pair reads. In the paper's pipeline: A later analysis tallied tens of millions of unique TCR beta chains across the 666 repertoires, and some 10 million of those chains were shared by two or more donors. A nearest-neighbor algorithm error-corrected the raw reads and collapsed the reads into unique sequences, merging closely related sequences to remove PCR and sequencing errors. V, D and J gene segments were assigned by aligning CDR3 sequences to IMGT reference sequences. Each retained sequence needed at least a six-nucleotide match to both a V gene segment and a J gene segment. Rearrangements were classified as productive when the CDR3 lacked stop codons and remained in frame with V and J, and all other rearrangements were classified as non-productive. Following IMGT convention, CDR3 was defined as the stretch from the second conserved V-encoded cysteine to the conserved J-encoded phenylalanine. Sequences without an unambiguous match to a single V gene segment were excluded from the earlier analysis of over 500 of the donors. In an earlier analysis of more than 500 of the donors, a V segment was called functional when productive rearrangements were above 56.7%, and segregating when the standard deviation between donors exceeded 5%. To diagnose cytomegalovirus status from the catalog of TCR beta chain sequences, a statistical classification framework was built. In a later analysis, TCR nucleotide sequences were compared against IMGT/GENE-DB human TR gene sequences so that V and J genes could be assigned. In a later analysis, CDR3 sequences and most-parsimonious VDJ recombination scenarios were assigned using the TCRdist pipeline. In a later analysis, every TCR beta chain was defined by the combination of its CDR3 amino acid sequence and its V-gene family, and reads without a unique V-gene family were dropped. A later analysis removed several hundred highly shared, low-generation-probability nucleotide sequences to deal with suspected cross-contamination and a sequencing artifact. A later analysis calculated a clonal expansion index for each public chain from normalized within-repertoire ranks of inferred template counts. A later analysis computed generation probabilities with a VDJ recombination model fitted to out-of-frame rearrangements, and checked the results against IGoR. Hypergeometric tests were used in a later analysis to score TCR-TCR, TCR-HLA and TCR-CMV co-occurrence, with a repertoire-size bias correction applied to the TCR pairs. False discovery rates were estimated in a later analysis by permuting HLA or CMV assignments 20 times. In a later analysis, co-occurring TCRs were grouped using DBSCAN, and TCRdist sequence similarity was added for clustering within HLA-allele-positive subsets. Repertoires with fewer than 30,000 or more than 120,000 public chains, plus five repertoires with anomalous nucleotide sharing, were excluded from co-occurrence clustering. Sourced from immuneACCESS, this table was stored by TCRdb with only in-frame sequences that have V and J called. A share of the clones is absent; for the studies checked, an unresolved V gene accounts for under half, and the remainder has no known explanation. V and J calls and clone size are as listed in that table; D and trimming were resolved from the DNA. In this sample the table shows some 20,000 clones, 70% to 80% of which occur a single time. Together, the top ten hold approximately 3.7% of the sample.

Sequencing was done on a sample of PBMCs. The V gene is TRBV6-6 and the J gene is TRBJ1-1; a tentative D match to TRBD1 spans 6 bases. The clonotype was recovered from a man between 18 and 35 years old in good health and CMV-seronegative. The CDR3 here reads CASSSRTATKSFF. At the DNA level, the sequence is TGTGCCAGCAGTTCCCGGACAGCCACTAAATCTTTCTTT.